This entry lists 9 T cell receptor beta chains sequenced from one sample in a study of cytomegalovirus exposure and HLA in healthy donors. The method was immunoSEQ multiplex PCR; TCRdb's version includes in-frame clones alone and lacks a portion of them. The sample consists of fewer than 120,000 clones, more than 70% of them appearing once. The sample consisted of PBMCs. The receptor set was obtained from a woman between 18 and 29 years old in good health and CMV-seronegative.

The rearrangement links TRBV9 to TRBJ1-2; 7 bases are shared with TRBD1. Germline CDR1 and CDR2: SGDLS and YYNGEE. This CDR3 comprises 13 residues. The ends lost 3 bases at V and 7 bases at J; junction bases unmatched: 6. The CDR3, as DNA: TGTGCCAGCAGCGGAACCGGGACAGTTGGCTACACCTTC. This encodes CASSGTGTVGYTF.

Notes on this clone: A read error may account for a junction end that differs from germline. This chain links TRBV5-1 with TRBJ1-4; no clear D. This CDR3 is built from 13 residues. The V gene's germline CDR1 is SGHRS and CDR2 YFSETQ. CDR3 residues: CASSLERKGEVHF. In nucleotides, the CDR3 is TGCGCCAGCAGCTTGGAGCGAAAGGGAGAAGTACATTTT.

The rearrangement joins TRBV11-1 to TRBJ2-2; 12 nucleotides line up with TRBD2. This CDR3 contains 16 residues. The germline CDR1 and CDR2 sequences are SGHAT and FQDESV (reference sequence). The trim removed 4 bases at V and 5 bases at J, leaving 5 bases unmatched. The CDR3 DNA reads as TGTGCCAGCAGCTCCCGACTAGCGGGAGTAACCGGGGAGCTGTTTTTT. Translating gives CASSSRLAGVTGELFF.

The rearrangement joins TRBV5-1 to TRBJ2-2; D remains ambiguous. V was shortened by 0 bases and J by 4 bases, with 10 bases between the two germline ends. The CDR3 is 15 amino acids. Germline V gives CDR1 SGHRS, CDR2 YFSETQ. CDR3 sequence: CASSLAPHTTGELFF. In nucleotides, the CDR3 is TGCGCCAGCAGCTTGGCGCCCCACACCACCGGGGAGCTGTTTTTT.

This sequence joins TRBV27 and TRBJ1-2; 9 bases are shared with TRBD1. CDR3 length: 15 residues. Per germline, CDR1 MNHEY and CDR2 SMNVEV (reference sequence). After removal of 4 bases from V and 4 bases from J, the junction contained 7 bases not matched to a gene. CDR3 coding DNA: TGTGCCAGCAGTTACAAGGGACAGGGCAGCTATGGCTACACCTTC. The encoded protein is CASSYKGQGSYGYTF.

This sequence joins TRBV4-1 and TRBJ2-6, with TRBD1 matching 8 bases. This CDR3 has 19 residues. The junction had 11 bases not matched to a gene; V was cut back by 4 bases and J by 0 bases. Germline V gene lookup returns CDR1 MGHRA and CDR2 YSYEKL. As DNA, the CDR3 is TGCGCCAGCAGCCTACGATCAGGGGGCCTCCTCTCTGGGGCCAACGTCCTGACTTTC. Translated: CASSLRSGGLLSGANVLTF.

The CDR3 DNA sequence: TGCGCCAGCAGCTTCGAAGCGCGGGGAGAGACCCAGTACTTC. Translation: CASSFEARGETQYF. The chain carries TRBV5-1 and TRBJ2-5, with D possibly being TRBD2 (6 bases). Germline V gene data show CDR1 as SGHRS and CDR2 as YFSETQ. Trimming pared 2 bases from V and 4 bases from J, leaving 12 bases between. CDR3 length: 14 amino acids.

This clone was counted a single time. The V call is TRBV9, the J call TRBJ2-5, with a possible D match to TRBD2 (5 bases). The V and J ends lost 1 base and 7 bases respectively, with 14 bases between them. Germline V lookup: CDR1 SGDLS, CDR2 YYNGEE. The CDR3 covers 14 residues. CDR3 protein: CASSVFERVGTQYF. As DNA, the CDR3 is TGTGCCAGCAGCGTATTTGAGAGGGTAGGGACCCAGTACTTC.

The rearrangement links TRBV7-6 to TRBJ2-7, with 10 bases lining up with TRBD1. This CDR3 has 14 residues. The V and J ends lost 5 bases and 5 bases, in that order; junction bases with no gene match: 6. Germline V lookup: CDR1 SGHVS, CDR2 FNYEAQ. The CDR3 DNA is TGTGCCAGCAGCGCGGGACAGGGGTCCAACGAGCAGTACTTC. Its translation: CASSAGQGSNEQYF.